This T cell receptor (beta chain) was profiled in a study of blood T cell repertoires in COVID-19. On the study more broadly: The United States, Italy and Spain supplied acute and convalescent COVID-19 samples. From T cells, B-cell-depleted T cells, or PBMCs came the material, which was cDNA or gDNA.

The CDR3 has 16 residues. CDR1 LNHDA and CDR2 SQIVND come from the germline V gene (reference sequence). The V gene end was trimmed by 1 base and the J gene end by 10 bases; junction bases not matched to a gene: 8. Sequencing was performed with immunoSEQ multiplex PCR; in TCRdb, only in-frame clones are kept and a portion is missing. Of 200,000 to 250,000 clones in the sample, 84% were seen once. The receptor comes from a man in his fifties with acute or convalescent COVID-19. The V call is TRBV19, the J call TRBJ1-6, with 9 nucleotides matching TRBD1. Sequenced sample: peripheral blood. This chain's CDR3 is CASSIVEDRGRSPLHF. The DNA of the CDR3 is TGTGCCAGTAGTATAGTTGAGGACAGGGGTAGGTCACCCCTCCACTTT.